A single sample gave rise to the 5 T cell receptor beta chains below, sequenced in a study of molecular identifiers for immune sequencing clone quantification. Via MiXCR, TCRdb re-called the PCR reads, giving one row per CDR3 protein. This sample has under 650,000 distinct CDR3 sequences; just under 20% occur once, and the top ten carry roughly 0.85%. The sample comprised naive CD8+ T cells from blood, with Jurkat cell RNA spiked in. The subset here: FACS-sorted CD8+CD4-CCR7+CD45RA+ naive T cells. These receptors were obtained from a human donor in good health. Some libraries in this study had Jurkat cell RNA spiked in.

This clonotype was counted at least ten times. The chain employs TRBV15 and TRBJ1-5; the D is unclear. The CDR3 runs 15 residues. Germline V gene sequence: CDR1 LNHNV, CDR2 YYDKDF (reference sequence). Trimming removed 4 bases from V and 5 bases from J, with 15 bases in between. DNA for the CDR3: TGTGCCACCAGCATAAGAGGTGGGGTCCATCAGCCCCAGCATTTT. Its translation: CATSIRGGVHQPQHF.

This clonotype was picked up a small number of times. The chain employs TRBV28 and TRBJ1-1; the match to TRBD1 covers 9 bases. The CDR3 contains 12 residues. With V trimmed by 5 bases and J by 10 bases, 5 bases remained unmatched. CDR1 is MDHEN and CDR2 is SYDVKM in the germline V gene. In DNA, the CDR3 is TGTGCCAGCAGTCCTTACAGGGGGCGAGCTTTCTTT. Encoded protein: CASSPYRGRAFF.

This clonotype has a handful of counts. The chain combines TRBV13 with TRBJ2-7; maybe TRBD2 (6 bases). Trimming removed 4 bases at V and 3 bases at J, with 16 bases between. From germline, CDR1 is PRHDT and CDR2 FYEKMQ (reference sequence). The CDR3 runs to 15 residues. CDR3 nucleotide sequence: TGTGCCAGCAGCTCGCTGGGTGGAGGGAGCTACGAGCAGTACTTC. It translates to CASSSLGGGSYEQYF. The variable domain in full, completed from reference TRBV13 and TRBJ2-7, reads AAGVIQSPRHLIKEKRETATLKCYPIPRHDTVYWYQQGPGQDPQFLISFYEKMQSDKGSIPDRFSAQQFSDYHSELNMSSLELGDSALYFCASSSLGGGSYEQYFGPGTRLTVT.

The chain recombines TRBV20-1 with TRBJ2-5, with TRBD2 matching over 9 bases. The germline V gene has CDR1 DFQATT and CDR2 SNEGSKA (reference sequence). V lost 3 bases, J lost 5 bases, and 16 bases stayed unmatched. The CDR3 contains 17 residues. CDR3 nucleotides: TGCAGTGCTAGGTTTCGTTCGCGGGAGGGAGTGAGGGAGACCCAGTACTTC. The encoded protein is CSARFRSREGVRETQYF.

The sample holds many counts of this clonotype. The chain carries TRBV4-1 and TRBJ2-7; 7 bases are shared with TRBD1. The germline V gene has CDR1 MGHRA and CDR2 YSYEKL. The junction had 7 bases not matched to a gene; V was cut back by 1 base and J by 4 bases. The CDR3 has 15 residues. The chain's CDR3 is CASSQVTGTDYEQYF. CDR3 sequence (DNA): TGCGCCAGCAGCCAAGTTACCGGGACAGATTACGAGCAGTACTTC.